This TCR beta chain is from a study of CD8+ T cells in alopecia areata. Study background: Patients remained on tofacitinib for 6 to 18 months and then went 6 months without it. General study points: Lesional scalp displayed greater clonality than normal scalp, most notably in alopecia totalis/universalis.

RNA extraction was followed by reverse transcription into cDNA, which acted as the sequencing template. Measured with immunoSEQ multiplex PCR; TCRdb has only the in-frame clones, and not every one. Counted here are roughly 140,000 clones, approximately 50% occurring once; the ten biggest clones make up 0.95% to 1%. As regards this clone: Antigen specificity is unknown.

Sampling of alopecia areata patients yielded lesional scalp punch biopsies as well as peripheral blood. The CDR3 has 14 amino acids. Germline V gene sequence: CDR1 MNHEY, CDR2 SVGAGI. Trimming shortened V by 5 bases and J by 2 bases, and 11 bases separated the two germline ends. The V gene is TRBV6-5, the J gene TRBJ2-3, with D possibly being TRBD2 (5 bases). The sequence was obtained from a human donor with alopecia areata. Sequenced here: CD4+ T cells sorted from blood, sampled at week 0. CDR3 sequence (DNA): TGTGCCAGCAGTCAGAGGGCATTCACAGATACGCAGTATTTT. It codes for CASSQRAFTDTQYF.